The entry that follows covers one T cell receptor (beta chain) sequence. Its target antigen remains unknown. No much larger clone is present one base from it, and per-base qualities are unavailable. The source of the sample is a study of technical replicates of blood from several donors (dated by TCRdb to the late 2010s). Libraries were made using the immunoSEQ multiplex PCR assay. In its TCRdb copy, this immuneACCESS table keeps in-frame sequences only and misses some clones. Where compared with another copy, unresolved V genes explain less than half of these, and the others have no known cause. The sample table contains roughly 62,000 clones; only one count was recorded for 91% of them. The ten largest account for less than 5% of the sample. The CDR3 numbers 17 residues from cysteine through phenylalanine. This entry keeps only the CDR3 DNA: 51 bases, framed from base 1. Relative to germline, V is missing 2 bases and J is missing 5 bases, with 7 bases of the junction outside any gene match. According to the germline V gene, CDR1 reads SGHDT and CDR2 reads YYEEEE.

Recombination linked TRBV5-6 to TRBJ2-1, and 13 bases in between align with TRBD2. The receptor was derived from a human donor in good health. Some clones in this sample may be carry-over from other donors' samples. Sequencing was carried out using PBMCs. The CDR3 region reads CASSFRLAGGSDNEQFF. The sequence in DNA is TGTGCCAGCAGCTTTAGACTAGCGGGGGGTTCGGACAATGAGCAGTTCTTC.